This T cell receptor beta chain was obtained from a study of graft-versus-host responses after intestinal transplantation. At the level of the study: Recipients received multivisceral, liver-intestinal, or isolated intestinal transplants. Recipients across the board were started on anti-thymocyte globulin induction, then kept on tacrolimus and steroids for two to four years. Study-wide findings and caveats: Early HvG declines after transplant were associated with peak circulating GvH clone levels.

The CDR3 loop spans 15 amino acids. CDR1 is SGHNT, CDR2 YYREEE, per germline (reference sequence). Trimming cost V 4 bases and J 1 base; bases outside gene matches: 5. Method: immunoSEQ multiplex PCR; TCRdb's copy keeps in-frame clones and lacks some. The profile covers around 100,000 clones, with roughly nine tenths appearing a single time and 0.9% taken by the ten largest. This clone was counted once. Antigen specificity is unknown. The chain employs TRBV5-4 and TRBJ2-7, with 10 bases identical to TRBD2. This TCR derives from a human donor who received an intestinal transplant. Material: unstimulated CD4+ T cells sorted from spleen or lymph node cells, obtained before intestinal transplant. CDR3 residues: CASSKREGNSYEQYF. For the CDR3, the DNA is TGTGCCAGCAGCAAGCGGGAGGGCAATTCCTACGAGCAGTACTTC.